Below are 25 T cell receptor beta chains sequenced from a single sample in a study of identical twins. Using its own MiXCR run on the 5' RACE reads, TCRdb lists one record per CDR3 protein. There are about 1.7 million distinct CDR3 sequences in the sample; about 32% occur only once, and approximately 0.29% lies in the top ten. Sequencing used cord blood. Receptors originate from a newborn girl in good health.

The V call is TRBV5-1, the J call TRBJ1-4, with D perhaps matching TRBD1 (6 bases). Trimming removed 4 bases at V and 5 bases at J, with 15 bases between. CDR1 SGHRS and CDR2 YFSETQ come from the germline V gene. This CDR3 is built from 15 residues. CDR3 in amino acids: CASSPAKGGNEKLFF. For the CDR3, the DNA is TGCGCCAGCAGCCCTGCTAAGGGGGGGAATGAAAAACTGTTTTTT.

A single count supports this clonotype. This sequence joins TRBV20-1 and TRBJ1-5; perhaps TRBD1 as D (6 bases). CDR1 is DFQATT and CDR2 is SNEGSKA in the germline V gene (reference sequence). This CDR3 has 16 residues. V lost 4 bases and J 7 bases, leaving 23 bases between the germline ends. The CDR3 nucleotides read TGCAGTGCTACCCTTCCTAGGGGGTTTCGGGAACAGCCCCAGCATTTT. It yields the protein CSATLPRGFREQPQHF.

V is TRBV6-1 and J is TRBJ1-5; 9 bases map to TRBD1. Trimming removed 6 bases from V and 5 bases from J; junction bases left unmatched: 14. Per the germline V gene, CDR1 is MNHNS and CDR2 is SASEGT. The CDR3 covers 17 residues. The CDR3 DNA reads TGTGCCAGCAGACGGACAGGGGTCAACCCATATCATCAGCCCCAGCATTTT. Encoded protein: CASRRTGVNPYHQPQHF.

The V gene is TRBV4-2, the J gene TRBJ2-1; D uncertain. The J call may be in error: the DNA end matches TRBJ2-7 better. Germline V gene data show CDR1 as LGHNA and CDR2 as YNFKEQ. This CDR3 has 16 amino acids. DNA of the CDR3: TGTGCCAGCAGCCAAGATGTAGCAAACACCTACAATGAGCAGTACTTC. Translation: CASSQDVANTYNEQYF.

This clonotype has only a few counts. The chain carries TRBV28 and TRBJ1-4; 8 nucleotides line up with TRBD1. Germline V lookup: CDR1 MDHEN, CDR2 SYDVKM. Trimming took 6 bases from V and 5 from J; bases not matched to a gene: 8. The CDR3 totals 15 residues. The CDR3 loop reads CASSPAGQANEKLFF. CDR3 in DNA: TGTGCCAGCAGCCCGGCGGGACAGGCGAATGAAAAACTGTTTTTT.

This clonotype was observed a handful of times. The V and J genes are TRBV27 and TRBJ2-7; D not certain. V was trimmed by 10 bases and J by 6 bases, leaving 10 bases between them. The V gene's germline CDR1 is MNHEY and CDR2 SMNVEV (reference sequence). This CDR3 is built from 10 residues. The CDR3 DNA sequence: TGTGCCACGGAGTCGGGCGAGCAGTACTTC. The encoded protein is CATESGEQYF.

The genes are TRBV27 and TRBJ1-5; D unclear. Trimming left V 3 bases short and J 2 bases short, with 11 bases between. The CDR3 sequence is 15 residues long. In germline, CDR1 is MNHEY, CDR2 SMNVEV (reference sequence). This CDR3 reads CASSFKVVGNQPQHF. CDR3 bases: TGTGCCAGCAGTTTCAAGGTTGTCGGCAATCAGCCCCAGCATTTT.

The chain uses TRBV6-6 and TRBJ2-5; possible D gene TRBD1, 5 bases. This CDR3 spans 13 amino acids. Germline CDR1 reads MNHNY; CDR2 reads SVGAGI (reference sequence). V lost 7 bases to trimming and J lost 11 bases, with 20 bases between them. CDR3 sequence (DNA): TGTGCCAGCAAGCTAGAATGGGGCAATGAGCAGTACTTC. Encoded protein: CASKLEWGNEQYF.

The V call is TRBV24-1, the J call TRBJ2-1; 8 bases map to TRBD2. TRBJ2-7 explains the end of the DNA better; the J call may be wrong. The germline CDR1 and CDR2 sequences are KGHDR and SFDVKD. The CDR3 runs to 16 residues. The CDR3 nucleotides are TGTGCCACCAGTCCCGGACTAGCTTTAATCTACAATGAGCAGTACTTC. Amino acid sequence: CATSPGLALIYNEQYF.

As to this clonotype: Being one base from a much bigger clone, this may be a read error. J is TRBJ1-2 and V is TRBV12-3 or TRBV12-4, with TRBD1 matching over 12 bases. The CDR3 length is 16 residues. CDR3 protein: CAGRLGTGGLVYGYTF. CDR3 in DNA: TGTGCCGGCAGACTAGGGACAGGGGGCTTGGTCTATGGCTACACCTTC.

This chain uses TRBV5-4 with TRBJ2-7; 7 bases agree with TRBD1. Germline-derived CDR1 and CDR2 are SGHNT and YYREEE (reference sequence). This CDR3 is 15 amino acids long. V trimming: 3 bases; J trimming: 7 bases; junction bases outside the gene matches: 13. For the CDR3, the DNA is TGTGCCAGCAGCTGGAGGACAGGTACCTACAATGAGCAGTACTTC. Its protein is CASSWRTGTYNEQYF.

This clonotype was seen more than once but under ten times. The chain is built from TRBV10-2 and TRBJ2-3, with a weak D call TRBD1 (7 bases). Germline V CDR1 and CDR2: WSHSY, SAAADI. Trimming removed 11 bases from V and 4 bases from J, with 19 bases in between. This CDR3 has 14 amino acids. The CDR3 DNA sequence: TGCGCCGTCATCCAGGCCAGGGGGGCAGATACGCAGTATTTT. As protein: CAVIQARGADTQYF.

The chain recombines TRBV20-1 with TRBJ2-3, with D perhaps matching TRBD2 (6 bases). Germline CDR1 and CDR2: DFQATT and SNEGSKA (reference sequence). This CDR3 is built from 14 residues. V lost 6 bases, J lost 0 bases, and 13 bases lay in between. CDR3 bases: TGCAGTGCAGGGACTGCCACTAGCACAGATACGCAGTATTTT. It yields the protein CSAGTATSTDTQYF.

The V and J genes are TRBV9 and TRBJ2-1; D call uncertain. The last part of the DNA fits TRBJ2-7 better; the J call may be wrong. The germline V gene encodes CDR1 SGDLS and CDR2 YYNGEE. CDR3 length: 15 amino acids. CDR3 in amino acids: CASSDGPSSYNEQYF. Here the CDR3 DNA reads TGTGCCAGCAGCGACGGACCGAGCTCCTACAATGAGCAGTACTTC.

A few counts support this clonotype. The gene calls are TRBV2 and TRBJ2-7; 11 bases map to TRBD2. Germline values: CDR1 SNHLY, CDR2 FYNNEI. J was trimmed by 3 bases and V by 3 bases; bases with no gene match: 1. The CDR3 has 14 residues. The CDR3 reads CASSDSGRDYEQYF. CDR3 in DNA: TGTGCCAGCAGTGATAGCGGGAGGGACTACGAGCAGTACTTC.

V gene TRBV20-1 combines with J gene TRBJ1-4; TRBD1 is a possible D gene (6 bases). The V end was cut by 5 bases, the J end by 5 bases, with 21 bases between. The CDR3 loop spans 16 amino acids. Per the germline V gene, CDR1 is DFQATT and CDR2 is SNEGSKA (reference sequence). The CDR3 coding sequence is TGCAGTGCTCCCCCCTTCCCACAGGGTTCAAATGAAAAACTGTTTTTT. This gives the protein CSAPPFPQGSNEKLFF.

This clonotype has at least ten counts. J is TRBJ2-7 and V is TRBV28; TRBD1 aligns across 7 bases. This CDR3 region has 15 residues. The V and J ends lost 6 bases and 0 bases, in that order; junction bases with no gene match: 8. CDR1 is MDHEN and CDR2 is SYDVKM in the germline V gene. In DNA, the CDR3 is TGTGCCAGCAGCCCCGCTTCAGGGGGCTCCTACGAGCAGTACTTC. Encoded protein: CASSPASGGSYEQYF.

This chain uses TRBV6-5 with TRBJ2-7; D tentatively fits TRBD1 or TRBD2 (6 bases each). The CDR3 runs to 14 residues. Between the trimmed V and J ends, which lost 3 bases and 3 bases, there was a span of 12 bases. The germline CDR1 and CDR2 sequences are MNHEY and SVGAGI. The DNA for the CDR3 is TGTGCCAGCAGTTATAGGGGGGACAACTACGAGCAGTACTTC. This sequence encodes CASSYRGDNYEQYF.

Remarks on this clonotype: One end of the junction is discordant with germline, which a read error may explain. The chain links TRBV2 to TRBJ2-3; D uncertain. Germline V gene data show CDR1 as SNHLY and CDR2 as FYNNEI. The CDR3 sequence is 13 residues long. The CDR3 nucleotides are TGTGCCAGCAGGGAAGGGATGACAGATACGCAGTATTTT. Its translation: CASREGMTDTQYF.

V gene TRBV10-3 combines with J gene TRBJ2-7; D unresolved. V dropped 4 bases and J dropped 2 bases, with 9 bases sitting between them. Germline lookup yields CDR1 ENHRY and CDR2 SYGVKD. CDR3 length: 13 residues. The CDR3 reads CAISGAATYEQYF. For the CDR3, the DNA is TGTGCCATCAGTGGGGCAGCAACCTACGAGCAGTACTTC.

There are many counts of this clonotype. The gene calls are TRBV4-2 and TRBJ2-1, with 11 bases lining up with TRBD2. Per the germline V gene, CDR1 is LGHNA and CDR2 is YNFKEQ. The J segment lost 2 bases and the V segment lost 0 bases, leaving 0 bases of the junction unmatched. This CDR3 contains 16 residues. DNA for the CDR3: TGTGCCAGCAGCCAAGATAGCGGGAGGGCCTACAATGAGCAGTTCTTC. Translated, it gives CASSQDSGRAYNEQFF.

The rearrangement joins TRBV11-1 to TRBJ2-2, with D unclear. The CDR3 covers 16 residues. The germline CDR1 and CDR2 sequences are SGHAT and FQDESV (reference sequence). V was pared by 4 bases and J by 1 base, with 13 bases between. CDR3 sequence: CASSSGAYGNTGELFF. CDR3 DNA: TGTGCCAGCAGCTCCGGAGCCTATGGGAACACCGGGGAGCTGTTTTTT.

This clonotype was detected many times. This chain uses TRBV4-2 with TRBJ2-3; D could derive from TRBD1 or TRBD2 (5 bases each). The CDR3 covers 15 residues. CDR1 and CDR2 (germline): LGHNA, YNFKEQ. Between the trimmed V and J ends, which lost 1 base and 2 bases, there was a span of 10 bases. For the CDR3, the DNA is TGTGCCAGCAGCCAAGGGCAGGGAGACACAGATACGCAGTATTTT. Protein sequence: CASSQGQGDTDTQYF.

The V gene is TRBV27, the J gene TRBJ1-4; D possibly corresponds to TRBD1 (5 bases). This CDR3 spans 16 amino acids. Looked up from germline, CDR1 is MNHEY and CDR2 is SMNVEV (reference sequence). Trimming took off 5 bases at V and 6 bases at J, with 19 bases between the two ends. The CDR3 nucleotides read TGTGCCAGCAGTCCCCTTTGGGACGCTGCCCATGAAAAACTGTTTTTT. Translation gives CASSPLWDAAHEKLFF.

In its sample, this clonotype was seen a few times. The CDR3: CASNKRETGPEKLFF. In DNA form, the CDR3 reads TGTGCCAGCAACAAACGGGAGACAGGGCCCGAAAAACTGTTTTTT. The chain is built from TRBV12-3 or TRBV12-4 and TRBJ1-4; 7 positions agree with TRBD1. The V and J ends lost 7 bases and 8 bases, in that order; junction bases with no gene match: 13. This CDR3 region has 15 residues.